A selection of T cell receptor beta chains follows, all from one sample in a study of PD-1 blockade in classical Hodgkin lymphoma. Produced via immunoSEQ multiplex PCR; TCRdb's table is partial and in-frame only. The sample includes roughly 6,000 clones, roughly nine tenths of them seen just once. Sequencing was performed on CD4+ T cells from blood, taken before the fourth cycle of nivolumab. The receptors were sampled from a human donor with classical Hodgkin lymphoma. CDR3s include the opening cysteine and the closing phenylalanine or tryptophan. A D gene is named only where the DNA matches it firmly. Only part of the rows carry a size: once, few, many, or a class if the clone is expanded.

TRBJ2-7,.,TRBD2,TRBV9,TGTGCCAGCAGCGTAGAGGCGGGGGGGCTTTACGAGCAGTACTTC,CASSVEAGGLYEQYF
TRBJ1-3,.,.,TRBV19,TGTGCCAGTAGTGCCTCCCGGTCTGGAAACACCATATATTTT,CASSASRSGNTIYF
TRBJ1-1,.,TRBD1,TRBV11-3,TGTGCCAGCAGCATAGGACAGGGGTTCACTGAAGCTTTCTTT,CASSIGQGFTEAFF
TRBJ1-2,.,.,TRBV7-2,TGTGCCAGCAGGGCCCAAATCTATGGCTACACCTTC,CASRAQIYGYTF
TRBJ1-1,.,.,TRBV7-2,TGTGCCAGCAGCTTAGCGTACAGGGTGAGGGCTGAAGCTTTCTTT,CASSLAYRVRAEAFF
TRBJ2-7,.,TRBD1,TRBV9,TGTGCCAGCAGCGCCGGGACAGGCTACGAGCAGTACTTC,CASSAGTGYEQYF
TRBJ2-3,.,.,TRBV30,TGTGCCTGGAGTCTAGGAGTGGGTACGCAGTATTTT,CAWSLGVGTQYF
TRBJ2-5,.,TRBD2,TRBV5-4,TGTGCCAGCAGCTTGGGAGGACTAGCGGGAGAGACCCAGTACTTC,CASSLGGLAGETQYF
TRBJ2-7,.,TRBD1,TRBV30,TGTGCCTGGAGTGCCCGACAGGGGGCGAGGAACGAGCAGTACTTC,CAWSARQGARNEQYF
TRBJ2-3,.,TRBD1,TRBV29-1,TGCAGCGGAGCTTCCGGGACAGGGGGCACAGATACGCAGTATTTT,CSGASGTGGTDTQYF
TRBJ1-6,.,.,TRBV10-3,TGTGCCATCAGTGAGTCGGGTGGGGTTTATAATTCACCCCTCCACTTT,CAISESGGVYNSPLHF
TRBJ1-1,.,.,TRBV19,TGTGCCAGTAGTATTAGGCCCGGGACCCAAAGAAGGGAGGCTTTCTTT,CASSIRPGTQRREAFF
TRBJ2-2,once,TRBD2,TRBV5-5,TGTGCCAGCAGCTTGTGGAGCGGGAGGGGCGCCACCGGGGAGCTGTTTTTT,CASSLWSGRGATGELFF
TRBJ2-1,.,TRBD2,TRBV6-5,TGTGCCAGCAGCCCAGGGACTAGCGGGAACAATGAGCAGTTCTTC,CASSPGTSGNNEQFF
TRBJ2-4,.,.,TRBV11-2,TGTGCCAGCAGCTTAAACCCTTCAGGAAACATTCAGTACTTC,CASSLNPSGNIQYF
TRBJ1-1,once,TRBD1,TRBV2,TGTGCCAGCAGTGGGACCCACGGACAGGGGTCCCGTAGCACTGAAGCTTTCTTT,CASSGTHGQGSRSTEAFF
TRBJ2-1,.,.,TRBV5-4,TGTGCCAGCAGCTTGGGGGGGGCGGGGGCTAGCTCCTACAATGAGCAGTTCTTC,CASSLGGAGASSYNEQFF
TRBJ1-6,large,TRBD1,TRBV2,TGTGCCAGCAGGGGGACAGGGACACCCCTCCACTTT,CASRGTGTPLHF
TRBJ2-7,few,TRBD2,TRBV7-8,TGTGCCAGCAGCCCGCCAGCGGGGAGCTCCTACGAGCAGTACTTC,CASSPPAGSSYEQYF
TRBJ1-4,.,.,TRBV6-6,TGTGCCAGCAGTTACTCGGGGGAGGAGGCTGAAAAACTGTTTTTT,CASSYSGEEAEKLFF
TRBJ2-1,.,.,TRBV19,TGTGCCAGTAGTATGGCGGTTAGCATCCATTACCGAAATGAGCAGTTCTTC,CASSMAVSIHYRNEQFF